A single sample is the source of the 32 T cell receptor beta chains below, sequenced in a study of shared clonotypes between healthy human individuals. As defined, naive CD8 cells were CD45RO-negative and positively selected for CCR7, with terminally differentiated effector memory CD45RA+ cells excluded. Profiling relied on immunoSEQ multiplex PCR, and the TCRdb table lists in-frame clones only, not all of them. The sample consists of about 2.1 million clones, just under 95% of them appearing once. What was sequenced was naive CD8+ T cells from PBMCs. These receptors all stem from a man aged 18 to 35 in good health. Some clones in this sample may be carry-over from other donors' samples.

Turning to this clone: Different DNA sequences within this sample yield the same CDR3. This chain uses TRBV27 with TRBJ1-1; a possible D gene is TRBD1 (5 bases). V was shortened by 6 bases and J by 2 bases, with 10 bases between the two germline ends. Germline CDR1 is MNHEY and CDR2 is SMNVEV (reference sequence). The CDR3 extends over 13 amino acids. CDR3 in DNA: TGTGCCAGCAGCCTGGGACTCAACACTGAAGCTTTCTTT. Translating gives CASSLGLNTEAFF.

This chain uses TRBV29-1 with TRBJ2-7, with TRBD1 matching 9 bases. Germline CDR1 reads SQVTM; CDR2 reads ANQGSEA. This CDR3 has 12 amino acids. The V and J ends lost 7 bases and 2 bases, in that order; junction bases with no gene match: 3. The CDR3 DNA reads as TGCAGCGGGACAGGGGCGGCCTACGAGCAGTACTTC. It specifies CSGTGAAYEQYF.

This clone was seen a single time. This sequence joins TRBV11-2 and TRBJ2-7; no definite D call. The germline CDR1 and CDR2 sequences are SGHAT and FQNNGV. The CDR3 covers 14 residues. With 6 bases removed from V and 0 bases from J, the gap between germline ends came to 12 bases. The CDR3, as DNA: TGTGCCAGCAGGACTGGGCAGGTCTCCTACGAGCAGTACTTC. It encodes CASRTGQVSYEQYF.

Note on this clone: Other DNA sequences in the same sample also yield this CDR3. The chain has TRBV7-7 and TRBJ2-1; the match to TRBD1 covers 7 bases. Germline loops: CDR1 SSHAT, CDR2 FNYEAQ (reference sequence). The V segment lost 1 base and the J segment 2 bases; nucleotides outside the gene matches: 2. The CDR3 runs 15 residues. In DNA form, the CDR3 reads TGTGCCAGCAGCTTAGGACAGGGACCCTACAATGAGCAGTTCTTC. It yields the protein CASSLGQGPYNEQFF.

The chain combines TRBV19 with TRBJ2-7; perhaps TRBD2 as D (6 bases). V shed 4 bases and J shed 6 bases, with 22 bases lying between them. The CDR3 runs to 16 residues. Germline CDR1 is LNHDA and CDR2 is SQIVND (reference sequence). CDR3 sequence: CASSTLSGRRATEQYF. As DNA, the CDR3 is TGTGCCAGTAGTACCCTCTCAGGAAGGAGGGCCACCGAGCAGTACTTC.

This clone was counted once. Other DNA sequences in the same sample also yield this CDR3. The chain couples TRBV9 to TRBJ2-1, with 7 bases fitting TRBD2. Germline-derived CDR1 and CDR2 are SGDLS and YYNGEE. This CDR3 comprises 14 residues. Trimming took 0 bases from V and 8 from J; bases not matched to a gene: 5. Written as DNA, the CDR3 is TGTGCCAGCAGCGTAGGGGCGGGAGTGGATGAGCAGTTCTTC. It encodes CASSVGAGVDEQFF.

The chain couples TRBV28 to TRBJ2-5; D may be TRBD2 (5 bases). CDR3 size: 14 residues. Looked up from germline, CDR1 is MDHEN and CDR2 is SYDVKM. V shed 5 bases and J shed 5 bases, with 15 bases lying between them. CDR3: CASSPTPRAETQYF. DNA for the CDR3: TGTGCCAGCAGTCCCACTCCGAGGGCGGAGACCCAGTACTTC.

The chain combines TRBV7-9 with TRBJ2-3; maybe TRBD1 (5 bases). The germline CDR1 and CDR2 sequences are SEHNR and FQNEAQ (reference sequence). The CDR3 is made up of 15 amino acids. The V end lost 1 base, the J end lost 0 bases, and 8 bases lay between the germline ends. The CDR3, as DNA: TGTGCCAGCAGCTTAGAGGGGTACAGCACAGATACGCAGTATTTT. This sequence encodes CASSLEGYSTDTQYF.

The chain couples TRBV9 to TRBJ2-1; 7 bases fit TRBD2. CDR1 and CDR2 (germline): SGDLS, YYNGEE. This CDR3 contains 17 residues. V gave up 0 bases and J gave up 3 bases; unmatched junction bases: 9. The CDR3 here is CASSVDGRGSGYNEQFF. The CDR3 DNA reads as TGTGCCAGCAGCGTAGATGGGAGGGGTAGCGGCTACAATGAGCAGTTCTTC.

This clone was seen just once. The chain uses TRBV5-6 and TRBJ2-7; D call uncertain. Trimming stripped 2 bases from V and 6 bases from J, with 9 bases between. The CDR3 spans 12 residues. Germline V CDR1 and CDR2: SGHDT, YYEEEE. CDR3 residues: CASSLSSGEQYF. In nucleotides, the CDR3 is TGTGCCAGCAGCTTAAGTTCTGGCGAGCAGTACTTC.

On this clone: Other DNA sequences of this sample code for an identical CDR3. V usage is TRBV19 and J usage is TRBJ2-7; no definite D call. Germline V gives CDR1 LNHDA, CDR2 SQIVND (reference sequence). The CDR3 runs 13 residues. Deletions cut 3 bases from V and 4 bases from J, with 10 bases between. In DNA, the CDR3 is TGTGCCAGTAGTATTGGGCCACCGTACGAGCAGTACTTC. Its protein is CASSIGPPYEQYF.

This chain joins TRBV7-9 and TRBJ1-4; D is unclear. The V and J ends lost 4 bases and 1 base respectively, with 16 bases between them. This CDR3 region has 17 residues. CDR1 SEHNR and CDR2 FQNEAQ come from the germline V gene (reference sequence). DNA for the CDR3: TGTGCCAGCAGCTCAGGAAGGGTCGGGGTAACTAATGAAAAACTGTTTTTT. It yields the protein CASSSGRVGVTNEKLFF.

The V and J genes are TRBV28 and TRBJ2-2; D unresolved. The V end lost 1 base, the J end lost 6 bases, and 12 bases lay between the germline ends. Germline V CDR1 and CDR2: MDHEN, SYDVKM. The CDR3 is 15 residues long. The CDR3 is CASSLYSRLPGELFF. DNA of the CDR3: TGTGCCAGCAGTTTATATAGCCGTTTACCCGGGGAGCTGTTTTTT.

The CDR3, as DNA: TGTGCCAGCAGCCAGACTAGCGGGAGGATCTACGAGCAGTACTTC. This encodes CASSQTSGRIYEQYF. V is TRBV7-2 and J is TRBJ2-7; TRBD2 matches at 13 bases. The trim removed 5 bases at V and 3 bases at J, leaving 4 bases unmatched. The germline V gene has CDR1 SGHTA and CDR2 FQGNSA. CDR3 length: 15 residues.

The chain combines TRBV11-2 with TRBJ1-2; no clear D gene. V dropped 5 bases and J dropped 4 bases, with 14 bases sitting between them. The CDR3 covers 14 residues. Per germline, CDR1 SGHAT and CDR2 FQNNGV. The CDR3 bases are TGTGCCAGCAGCCTCACCGGTGAGGGCTATGGCTACACCTTC. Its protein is CASSLTGEGYGYTF. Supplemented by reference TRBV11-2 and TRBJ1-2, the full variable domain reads EAGVAQSPRYKIIEKRQSVAFWCNPISGHATLYWYQQILGQGPKLLIQFQNNGVVDDSQLPKDRFSAERLKGVDSTLKIQPAKLEDSAVYLCASSLTGEGYGYTFGSGTRLTVV.

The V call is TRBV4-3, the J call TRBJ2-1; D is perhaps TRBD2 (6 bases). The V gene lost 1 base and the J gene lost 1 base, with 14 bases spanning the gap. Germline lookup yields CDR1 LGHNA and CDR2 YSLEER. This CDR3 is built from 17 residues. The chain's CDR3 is CASSQGSGRPSYNEQFF. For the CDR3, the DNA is TGCGCCAGCAGCCAAGGGTCCGGGAGACCTTCCTACAATGAGCAGTTCTTC.

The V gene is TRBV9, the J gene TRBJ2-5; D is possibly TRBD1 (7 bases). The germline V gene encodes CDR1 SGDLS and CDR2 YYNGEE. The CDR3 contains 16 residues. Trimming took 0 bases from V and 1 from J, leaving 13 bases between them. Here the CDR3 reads CASSVARDRVQETQYF. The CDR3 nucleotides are TGTGCCAGCAGCGTAGCGCGGGACAGAGTCCAAGAGACCCAGTACTTC.

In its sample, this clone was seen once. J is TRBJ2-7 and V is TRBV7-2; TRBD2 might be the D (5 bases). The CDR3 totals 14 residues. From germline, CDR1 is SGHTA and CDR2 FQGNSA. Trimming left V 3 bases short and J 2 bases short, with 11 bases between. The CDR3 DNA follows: TGTGCCAGCAGCTTTGGAGGTTTAACCTACGAGCAGTACTTC. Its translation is CASSFGGLTYEQYF.

The CDR3 here is CASSFMSLSYEQYF. CDR3 nucleotides: TGTGCCAGCAGCTTCATGAGTCTCTCCTACGAGCAGTACTTC. The chain is built from TRBV5-4 and TRBJ2-7; no firm D call. The CDR3 runs 14 residues. Germline loops: CDR1 SGHNT, CDR2 YYREEE (reference sequence). Deletions cut 2 bases from V and 0 bases from J, with 9 bases between.

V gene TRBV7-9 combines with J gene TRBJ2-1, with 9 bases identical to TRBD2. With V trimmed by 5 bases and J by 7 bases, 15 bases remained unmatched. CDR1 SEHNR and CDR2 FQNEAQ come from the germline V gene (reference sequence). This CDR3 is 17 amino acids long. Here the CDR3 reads CASSLRGGSGSVNEQFF. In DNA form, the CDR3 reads TGTGCCAGCAGCCTACGGGGGGGTAGCGGGAGCGTAAATGAGCAGTTCTTC.

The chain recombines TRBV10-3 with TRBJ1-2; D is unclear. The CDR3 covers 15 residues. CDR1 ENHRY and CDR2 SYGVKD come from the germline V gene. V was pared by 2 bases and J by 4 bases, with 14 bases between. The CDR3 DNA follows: TGTGCCATCAGTGAGAGTGGCGGAATATTCTATGGCTACACCTTC. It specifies CAISESGGIFYGYTF.

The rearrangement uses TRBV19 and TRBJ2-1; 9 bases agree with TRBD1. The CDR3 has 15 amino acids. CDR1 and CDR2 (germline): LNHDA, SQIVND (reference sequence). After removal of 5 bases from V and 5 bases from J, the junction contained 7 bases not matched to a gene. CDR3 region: CASSSRDREDNEQFF. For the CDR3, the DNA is TGTGCCAGTAGTTCCCGGGACAGGGAGGACAATGAGCAGTTCTTC.

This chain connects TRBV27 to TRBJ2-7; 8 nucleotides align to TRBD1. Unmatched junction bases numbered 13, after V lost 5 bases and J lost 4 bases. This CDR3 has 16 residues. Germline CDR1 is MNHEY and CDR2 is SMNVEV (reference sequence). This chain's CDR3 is CASSLDGTWTGYEQYF. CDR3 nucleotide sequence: TGTGCCAGCAGTCTAGATGGAACTTGGACAGGGTACGAGCAGTACTTC.

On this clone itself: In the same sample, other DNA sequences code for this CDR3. The CDR3 coding sequence is TGTGCTAGTGGTCTGGGGCCCTACGAGCAGTACTTC. It specifies CASGLGPYEQYF. J is TRBJ2-7 and V is TRBV12-5; D is possibly TRBD1 (5 bases). Per germline, CDR1 LGHNT and CDR2 FRNRAP. The length of the CDR3 is 12 residues. Deletions cut 5 bases from V and 2 bases from J, with 7 bases between. The complete variable domain, with remaining parts taken from reference TRBV12-5 and TRBJ2-7, reads DARVTQTPRHKVTEMGQEVTMRCQPILGHNTVFWYRQTMMQGLELLAYFRNRAPLDDSGMPKDRFSAEMPDATLATLKIQPSEPRDSAVYFCASGLGPYEQYFGPGTRLTVT.

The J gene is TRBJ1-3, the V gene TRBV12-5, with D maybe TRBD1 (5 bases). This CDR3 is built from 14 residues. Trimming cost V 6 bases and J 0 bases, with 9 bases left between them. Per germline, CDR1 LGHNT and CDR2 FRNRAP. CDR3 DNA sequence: TGTGCTAGTGGCCCCGGGGGCTCTGGAAACACCATATATTTT. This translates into CASGPGGSGNTIYF.

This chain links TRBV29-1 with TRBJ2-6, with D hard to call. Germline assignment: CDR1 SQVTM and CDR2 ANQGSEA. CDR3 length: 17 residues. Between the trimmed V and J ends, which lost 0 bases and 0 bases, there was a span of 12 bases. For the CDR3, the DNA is TGCAGCGTTGAAGAAGCCCAACCAGACTCTGGGGCCAACGTCCTGACTTTC. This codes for CSVEEAQPDSGANVLTF.

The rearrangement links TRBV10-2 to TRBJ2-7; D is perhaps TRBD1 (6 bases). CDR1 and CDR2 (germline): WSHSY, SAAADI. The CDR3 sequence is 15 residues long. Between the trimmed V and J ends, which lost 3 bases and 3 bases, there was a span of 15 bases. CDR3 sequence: CASSEFSGAGYEQYF. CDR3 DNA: TGCGCCAGCAGTGAATTTTCAGGGGCTGGCTACGAGCAGTACTTC.

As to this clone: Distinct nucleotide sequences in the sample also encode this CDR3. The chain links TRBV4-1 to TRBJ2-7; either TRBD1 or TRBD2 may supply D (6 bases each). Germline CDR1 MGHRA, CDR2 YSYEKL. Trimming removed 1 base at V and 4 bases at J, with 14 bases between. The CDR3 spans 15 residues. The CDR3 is CASSQVPGGGYEQYF. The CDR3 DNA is TGCGCCAGCAGCCAAGTTCCCGGGGGCGGGTACGAGCAGTACTTC.

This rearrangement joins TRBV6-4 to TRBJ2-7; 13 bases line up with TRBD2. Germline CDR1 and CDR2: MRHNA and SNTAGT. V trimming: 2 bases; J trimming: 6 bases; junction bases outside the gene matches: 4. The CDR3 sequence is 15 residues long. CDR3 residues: CASSDGTSGISEQYF. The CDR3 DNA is TGTGCCAGCAGTGACGGGACTAGCGGGATCTCCGAGCAGTACTTC.

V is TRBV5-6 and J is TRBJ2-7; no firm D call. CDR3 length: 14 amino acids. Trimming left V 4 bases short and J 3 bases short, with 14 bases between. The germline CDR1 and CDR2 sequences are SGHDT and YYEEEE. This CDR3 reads CASSEAGWDYEQYF. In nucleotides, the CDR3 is TGTGCCAGCAGCGAGGCAGGATGGGACTACGAGCAGTACTTC.

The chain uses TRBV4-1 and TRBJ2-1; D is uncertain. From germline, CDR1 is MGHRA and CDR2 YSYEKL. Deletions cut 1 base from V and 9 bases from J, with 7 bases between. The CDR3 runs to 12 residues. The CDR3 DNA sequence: TGCGCCAGCAGCCAAGGGTACTCTGAGCAGTTCTTC. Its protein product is CASSQGYSEQFF.

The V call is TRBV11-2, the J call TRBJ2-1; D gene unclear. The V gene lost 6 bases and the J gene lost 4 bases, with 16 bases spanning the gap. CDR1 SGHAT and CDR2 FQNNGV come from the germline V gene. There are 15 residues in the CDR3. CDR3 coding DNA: TGTGCCAGCAGACCCCCGGCAGCGTATTACAATGAGCAGTTCTTC. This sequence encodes CASRPPAAYYNEQFF.